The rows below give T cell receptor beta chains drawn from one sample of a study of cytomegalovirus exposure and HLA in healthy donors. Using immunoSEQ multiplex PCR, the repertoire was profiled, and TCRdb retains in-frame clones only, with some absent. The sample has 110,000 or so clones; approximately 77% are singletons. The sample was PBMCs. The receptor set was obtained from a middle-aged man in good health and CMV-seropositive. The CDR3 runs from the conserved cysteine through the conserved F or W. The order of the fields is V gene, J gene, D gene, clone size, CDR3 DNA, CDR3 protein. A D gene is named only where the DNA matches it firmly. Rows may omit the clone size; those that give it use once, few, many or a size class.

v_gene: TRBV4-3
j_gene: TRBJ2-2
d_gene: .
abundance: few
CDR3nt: TGCGCCAGCAGCCAAGATCCTCTAGGATCATTGGGCGGGGAGCTGTTTTTT
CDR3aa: CASSQDPLGSLGGELFF

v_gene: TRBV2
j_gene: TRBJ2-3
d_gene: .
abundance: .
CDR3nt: TGTGCCACCGGACTCGAAAGCACAGATACGCAGTATTTT
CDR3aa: CATGLESTDTQYF

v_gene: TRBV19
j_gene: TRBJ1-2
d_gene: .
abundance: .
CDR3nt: TGTGCCAGTAGTATCAACAGTCAGGAATTTTACTATGGCTACACCTTC
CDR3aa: CASSINSQEFYYGYTF

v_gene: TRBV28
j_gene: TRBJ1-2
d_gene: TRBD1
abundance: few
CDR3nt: TGTGCCAGCAGGACCACAGGGGGCTATGGCTACACCTTC
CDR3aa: CASRTTGGYGYTF

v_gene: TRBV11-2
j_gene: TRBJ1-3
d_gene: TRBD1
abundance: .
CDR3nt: TGTGCCAGCGGAATGACAGGGCTCTCTGGAAACACCATATATTTT
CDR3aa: CASGMTGLSGNTIYF

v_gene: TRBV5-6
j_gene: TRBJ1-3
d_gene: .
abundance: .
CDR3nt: TGTGCCAGCAGCTTGGTCGGGGGCTCTGGAAACACCATATATTTT
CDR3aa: CASSLVGGSGNTIYF

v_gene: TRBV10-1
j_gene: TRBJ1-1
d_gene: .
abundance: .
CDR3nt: TGCGCCAGCAGTGGCGGACCCGGGGTAGCTTTCTTT
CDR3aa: CASSGGPGVAFF

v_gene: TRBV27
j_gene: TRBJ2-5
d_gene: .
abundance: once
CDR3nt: TGTGCCAGCAGTTCCGGAGCCCAAGAGACGGCCCAGTACTTC
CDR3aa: CASSSGAQETAQYF

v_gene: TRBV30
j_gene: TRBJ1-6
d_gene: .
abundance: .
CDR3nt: TGTGCCTGGAGTCGTCAGGGTAATTCACCCCTCCACTTT
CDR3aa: CAWSRQGNSPLHF

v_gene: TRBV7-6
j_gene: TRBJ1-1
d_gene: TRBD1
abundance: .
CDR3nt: TGTGCCAGCAGCCGGACCGGGACAGGGAACACTGAAGCTTTCTTT
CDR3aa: CASSRTGTGNTEAFF

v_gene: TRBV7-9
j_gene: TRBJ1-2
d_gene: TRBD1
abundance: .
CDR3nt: TGTGCCAGCACCTCGACAGGGAAGTCCTATGGCTACACCTTC
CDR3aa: CASTSTGKSYGYTF

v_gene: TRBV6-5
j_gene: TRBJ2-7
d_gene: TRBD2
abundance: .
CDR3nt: TGTGCCAGCAGACCACTAGCGGGAGGACCCTACGAGCAGTACTTC
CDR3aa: CASRPLAGGPYEQYF

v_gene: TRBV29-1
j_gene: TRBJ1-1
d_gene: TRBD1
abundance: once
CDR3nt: TGCAGCGTTGTTCAGGGGGTGGTTGGAGCTTTCTTT
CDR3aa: CSVVQGVVGAFF

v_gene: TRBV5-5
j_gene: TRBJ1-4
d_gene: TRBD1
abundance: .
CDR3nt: TGTGCCAGCAGATCAGGGGGAACTAATGAAAAACTGTTTTTT
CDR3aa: CASRSGGTNEKLFF

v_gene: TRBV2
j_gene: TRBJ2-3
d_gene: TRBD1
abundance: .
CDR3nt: TGTGCCAGCAAGGAAAGAGGAGGACAGGGCACAGATACGCAGTATTTT
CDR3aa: CASKERGGQGTDTQYF

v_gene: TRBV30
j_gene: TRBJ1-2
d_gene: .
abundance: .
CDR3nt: TGTGCCTGGAGTGTAGCGAGGAACTATGGCTACACCTTC
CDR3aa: CAWSVARNYGYTF

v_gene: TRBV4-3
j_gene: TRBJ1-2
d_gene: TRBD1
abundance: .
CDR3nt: TGCGCCAGCAGCCCCACCGGGACAGTCTATGGCTACACCTTC
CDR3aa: CASSPTGTVYGYTF

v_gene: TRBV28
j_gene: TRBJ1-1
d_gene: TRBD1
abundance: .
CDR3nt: TGTGCCAGCAGTCCACAGGGGGCTTCGGCCACTGAAGCTTTCTTT
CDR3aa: CASSPQGASATEAFF

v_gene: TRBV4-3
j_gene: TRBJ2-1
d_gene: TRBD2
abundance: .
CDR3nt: TGCGCCAGCAGCCAACCAAGGACTAGCGGGAGGATCCATGAGCAGTTCTTC
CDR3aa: CASSQPRTSGRIHEQFF

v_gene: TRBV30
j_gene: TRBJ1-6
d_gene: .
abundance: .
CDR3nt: TGTGCCTGGAAGCCCGGTTATAATTCACCCCTCCACTTT
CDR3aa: CAWKPGYNSPLHF